This T cell receptor (beta chain) was profiled in a study of CD8+CD57+ T cells in acquired aplastic anemia. Study observations and caveats: Sharing between patients and controls was observed for twenty-nine CD8+ CDR3 sequences.

About this clonotype: What it binds is not known.

The TCR beta profiling, which covered VDJ combination and CDR3 sequence, was carried out using genomic DNA as the template. TCRdb redid the calling of the reads with MiXCR, one entry per CDR3 protein. Found here are about 210,000 distinct CDR3 sequences, around 60% of them singletons; the top ten hold approximately 30%. Germline V gives CDR1 SGHTA, CDR2 FQGTGA. This CDR3 comprises 15 residues. V dropped 5 bases and J dropped 11 bases, with 23 bases sitting between them. The V gene is TRBV7-3, the J gene TRBJ2-3; D is perhaps TRBD2 (6 bases). The sample consisted of sorted CD4+, CD8+, or CD8+CD57+ T cells (not recorded which) from PBMCs. The source is a human donor in good health. This CDR3 is CASSASGTVYNEQYF. The CDR3 nucleotides are TGTGCCAGCAGCGCTTCCGGGACTGTCTACAATGAGCAGTATTTT.